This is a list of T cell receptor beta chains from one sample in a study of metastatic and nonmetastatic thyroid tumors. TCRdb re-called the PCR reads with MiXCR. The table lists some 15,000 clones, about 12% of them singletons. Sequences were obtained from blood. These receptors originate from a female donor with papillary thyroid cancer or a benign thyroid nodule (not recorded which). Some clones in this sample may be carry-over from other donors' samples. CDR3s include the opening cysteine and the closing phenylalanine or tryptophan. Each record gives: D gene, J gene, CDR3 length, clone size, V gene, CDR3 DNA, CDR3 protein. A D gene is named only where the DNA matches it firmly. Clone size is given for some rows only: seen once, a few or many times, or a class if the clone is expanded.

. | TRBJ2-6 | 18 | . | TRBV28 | TGTGCCAGCATCAAGGTTGAGTGGAGACACTCTGGGGCCAACGTCCTGACCTTC | CASIKVEWRHSGANVLTF
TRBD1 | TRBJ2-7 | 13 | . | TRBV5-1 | TGCGCCAGCAGAGACGGACAGGGCTACGAGCAGTACTTC | CASRDGQGYEQYF
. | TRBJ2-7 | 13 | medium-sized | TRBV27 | TGTGCCAGCAGGCCCAGGTTTGAGGGCGAGCAGTACTTC | CASRPRFEGEQYF
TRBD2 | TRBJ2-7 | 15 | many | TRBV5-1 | TGCGCCAGCAGCTTGGGGCGGGGGGCCTCGGGGGAGCAGTACTTC | CASSLGRGASGEQYF
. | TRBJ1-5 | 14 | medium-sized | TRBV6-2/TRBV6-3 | TGTGCCAGCACCCATCGTGGGTCCAATCAGCCCCAGCATTTT | CASTHRGSNQPQHF
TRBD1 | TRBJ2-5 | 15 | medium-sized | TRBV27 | TGTGCCAGCTACAACCCGGGACAGGGAGTCGAGACCCAGTACTTC | CASYNPGQGVETQYF
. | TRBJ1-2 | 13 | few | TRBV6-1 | TGTGCCAGCAGGCCGACAGGTGACTGGGGCCACACCTTC | CASRPTGDWGHTF
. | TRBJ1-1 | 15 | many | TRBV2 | TGTGCCAGCATGCGGGGTTTGGGGGGGAACACTGAAGCTTTCTTT | CASMRGLGGNTEAFF
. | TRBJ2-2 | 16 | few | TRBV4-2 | TGTGCCAGCAGCCAAGCCGGGGGAGTAGGAGCCGGGGAGCTGTTTTTT | CASSQAGGVGAGELFF
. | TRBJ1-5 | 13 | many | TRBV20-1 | TGCAGTGCTAGATCTGAACAAGGGGGACCCCAGCATTTT | CSARSEQGGPQHF
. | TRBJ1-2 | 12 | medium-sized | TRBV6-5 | TGTGCCAGCAGTTACGGCGGGTATGGCTACACCTTC | CASSYGGYGYTF
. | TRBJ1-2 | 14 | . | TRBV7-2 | TGTGCCAGCAGCTTACAGGTGACCGACTATGGCTACACCTTC | CASSLQVTDYGYTF
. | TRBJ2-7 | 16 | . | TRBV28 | TGTGCCAGCAGTTTATTAGCCGGCCGCCGCTCCTACGAGCAGTACTTC | CASSLLAGRRSYEQYF
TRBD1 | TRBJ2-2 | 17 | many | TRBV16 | TGTGCCAGCAGCCAATCCCAGACAGGGAGAAAGGTCGGGGAGCTGTTTTTT | CASSQSQTGRKVGELFF
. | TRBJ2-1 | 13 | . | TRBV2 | TGTGCCAGCACTACTAGAGGGTACAATGAGCAGTTCTTC | CASTTRGYNEQFF
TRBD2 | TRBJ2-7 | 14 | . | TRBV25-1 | TGTGCCAGCAGTGACCCTAGCGGGAACCACGAACAGTACTTC | CASSDPSGNHEQYF
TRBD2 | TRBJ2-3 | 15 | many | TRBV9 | TGTGCCAGCAGTGATACTAGCGGGAGTGGAGATACGCAGTATTTT | CASSDTSGSGDTQYF
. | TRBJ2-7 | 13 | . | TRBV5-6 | TGTGCCAGCAGCAAATTACAGGGTATGGAGCAGTACTTC | CASSKLQGMEQYF
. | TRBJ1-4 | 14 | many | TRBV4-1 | TGCGCCAGCAGCCAAGATTACAGGGATGAAAAACTGTTTTTT | CASSQDYRDEKLFF
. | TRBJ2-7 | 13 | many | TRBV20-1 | TGCAGCGGTCCGGCTCCAGGGAGCCACGAGCAGTACTTC | CSGPAPGSHEQYF
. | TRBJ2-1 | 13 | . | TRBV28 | TGTGCCAGCAGTCAAGGGGGGGGCGCTGAGCAGTTCTTC | CASSQGGGAEQFF
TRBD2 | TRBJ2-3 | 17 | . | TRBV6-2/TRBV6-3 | TGTGCCAGCATTTCCTCCGGGACTAGCGGTATCACAGATACGCAGTATTTT | CASISSGTSGITDTQYF
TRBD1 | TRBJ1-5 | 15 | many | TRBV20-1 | TGCAGTGCTAGAAGGGATCAGGGGGCAGGTCAGCCCCAGCATTTT | CSARRDQGAGQPQHF
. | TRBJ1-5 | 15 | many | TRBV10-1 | TGCGCCAGCAGGCGAATAAAGAGCCATGGTCAGCCCCAGCATTTT | CASRRIKSHGQPQHF
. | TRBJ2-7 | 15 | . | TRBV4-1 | TGCGCCAGCAGCCAAGATAGGAGACTGTTCTACGAGCAGTACTTC | CASSQDRRLFYEQYF
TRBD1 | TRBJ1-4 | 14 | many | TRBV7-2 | TGTGCCAGCAGCAAGGGACAGTCGGGTGAAAAACTGTTTTTT | CASSKGQSGEKLFF
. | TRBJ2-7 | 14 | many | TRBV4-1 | TGCGCCAGCAGCCCCAGGCTCCAACCCTACGAGCAGTACTTC | CASSPRLQPYEQYF
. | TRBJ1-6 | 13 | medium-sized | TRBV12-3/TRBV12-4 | TGTGCCAGCAGGTTTGTCGAGGAATCACCCCTCCACTTT | CASRFVEESPLHF
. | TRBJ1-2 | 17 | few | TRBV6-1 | TGTGCCAGCAGTGAAAGGGCGGGGCAAGTGAGGAACTATGGCTACACCTTC | CASSERAGQVRNYGYTF
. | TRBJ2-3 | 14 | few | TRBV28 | TGTGCCAGCAGTTCAGAGTCGCTCACAGATACGCAGTATTTT | CASSSESLTDTQYF
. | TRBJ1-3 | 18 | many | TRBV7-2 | TGTGCCAGCAGCTTAGCGTTCGGAAATCTTTACTCTGGAAACACCATATATTTT | CASSLAFGNLYSGNTIYF
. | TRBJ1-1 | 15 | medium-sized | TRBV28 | TGTGCCAGCAGTTTTGGTTTGGGGGGGGCTGATGAAGCTTTCTTT | CASSFGLGGADEAFF
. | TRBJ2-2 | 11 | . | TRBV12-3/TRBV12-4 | TGTGCCAGCAGGTACACCGTGGAGCTGTTTTTT | CASRYTVELFF
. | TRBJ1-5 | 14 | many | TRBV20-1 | TGCAGTGCATGGGTCTTTGGAGGCAATCAGCCCCAGCATTTT | CSAWVFGGNQPQHF
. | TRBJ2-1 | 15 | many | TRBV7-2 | TGTGCCAGCAGCTTAGTGGGGAATGTCTACAATGAGCAGTTCTTC | CASSLVGNVYNEQFF
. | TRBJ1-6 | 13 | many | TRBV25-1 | TGTGCCAGCAGCGACAGCTATAATTCACCCCTCCACTTT | CASSDSYNSPLHF
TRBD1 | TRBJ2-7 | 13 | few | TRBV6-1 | TGCGCCAGCCGGGCAGGGGGCAGGTACGAGCAGTACTTC | CASRAGGRYEQYF
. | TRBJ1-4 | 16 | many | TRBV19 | TGTGCCAGTAGTAACGACCCGGGACTACCTAATGAAAAACTGTTTTTT | CASSNDPGLPNEKLFF
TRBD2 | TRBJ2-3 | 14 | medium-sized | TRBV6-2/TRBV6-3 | TGTGCCAGCAGCCCGGGACTAGAAGCAGATACGCAGTATTTT | CASSPGLEADTQYF
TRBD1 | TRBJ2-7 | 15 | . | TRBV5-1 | TGCGCCAGCAGCAACACCCCGGGACAGCCCTACGAGCAGTACTTC | CASSNTPGQPYEQYF
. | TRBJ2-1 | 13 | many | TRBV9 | TGTGCCAGCAGCGCCGGGACAACTAATGAGCAGTTCTTC | CASSAGTTNEQFF
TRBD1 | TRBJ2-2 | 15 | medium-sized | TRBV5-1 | TGCGCCAGCAGCCCGGGACAGGGGTGGCACGGGGAGCTGTTTTTT | CASSPGQGWHGELFF
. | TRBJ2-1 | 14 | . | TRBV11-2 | TGTGCCAGCAGCTTAGGTGGCGTACGAAATGAGCAGTTCTTC | CASSLGGVRNEQFF
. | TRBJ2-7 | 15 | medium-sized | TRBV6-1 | TGTGCCAGCAGTGAATTAAAAGGGGGGGGATACGAGCAGTACTTC | CASSELKGGGYEQYF
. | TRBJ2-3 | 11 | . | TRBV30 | TGTGCCTGGGGGGCGGGAGATACGCAGTATTTT | CAWGAGDTQYF
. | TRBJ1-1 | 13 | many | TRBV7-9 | TGTGCCAGCAGCCAAACAGGGAACACTGAAGCTTTCTTT | CASSQTGNTEAFF
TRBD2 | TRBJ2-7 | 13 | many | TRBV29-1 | TGCAGCGCCCTACTAGCGGGAGTCTACGAGCAGTACTTC | CSALLAGVYEQYF